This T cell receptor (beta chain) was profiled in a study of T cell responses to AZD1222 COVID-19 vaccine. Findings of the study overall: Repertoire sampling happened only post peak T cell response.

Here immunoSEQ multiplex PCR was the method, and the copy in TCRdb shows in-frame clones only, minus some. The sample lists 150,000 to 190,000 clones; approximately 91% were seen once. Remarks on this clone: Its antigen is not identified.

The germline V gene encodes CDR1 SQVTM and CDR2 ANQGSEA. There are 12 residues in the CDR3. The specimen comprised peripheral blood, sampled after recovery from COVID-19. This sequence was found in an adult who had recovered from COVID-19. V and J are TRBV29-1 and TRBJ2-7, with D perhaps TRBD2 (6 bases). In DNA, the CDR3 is TGCACCGCGGGGCAGACACCCTACGAGCAGTACTTC. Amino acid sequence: CTAGQTPYEQYF.